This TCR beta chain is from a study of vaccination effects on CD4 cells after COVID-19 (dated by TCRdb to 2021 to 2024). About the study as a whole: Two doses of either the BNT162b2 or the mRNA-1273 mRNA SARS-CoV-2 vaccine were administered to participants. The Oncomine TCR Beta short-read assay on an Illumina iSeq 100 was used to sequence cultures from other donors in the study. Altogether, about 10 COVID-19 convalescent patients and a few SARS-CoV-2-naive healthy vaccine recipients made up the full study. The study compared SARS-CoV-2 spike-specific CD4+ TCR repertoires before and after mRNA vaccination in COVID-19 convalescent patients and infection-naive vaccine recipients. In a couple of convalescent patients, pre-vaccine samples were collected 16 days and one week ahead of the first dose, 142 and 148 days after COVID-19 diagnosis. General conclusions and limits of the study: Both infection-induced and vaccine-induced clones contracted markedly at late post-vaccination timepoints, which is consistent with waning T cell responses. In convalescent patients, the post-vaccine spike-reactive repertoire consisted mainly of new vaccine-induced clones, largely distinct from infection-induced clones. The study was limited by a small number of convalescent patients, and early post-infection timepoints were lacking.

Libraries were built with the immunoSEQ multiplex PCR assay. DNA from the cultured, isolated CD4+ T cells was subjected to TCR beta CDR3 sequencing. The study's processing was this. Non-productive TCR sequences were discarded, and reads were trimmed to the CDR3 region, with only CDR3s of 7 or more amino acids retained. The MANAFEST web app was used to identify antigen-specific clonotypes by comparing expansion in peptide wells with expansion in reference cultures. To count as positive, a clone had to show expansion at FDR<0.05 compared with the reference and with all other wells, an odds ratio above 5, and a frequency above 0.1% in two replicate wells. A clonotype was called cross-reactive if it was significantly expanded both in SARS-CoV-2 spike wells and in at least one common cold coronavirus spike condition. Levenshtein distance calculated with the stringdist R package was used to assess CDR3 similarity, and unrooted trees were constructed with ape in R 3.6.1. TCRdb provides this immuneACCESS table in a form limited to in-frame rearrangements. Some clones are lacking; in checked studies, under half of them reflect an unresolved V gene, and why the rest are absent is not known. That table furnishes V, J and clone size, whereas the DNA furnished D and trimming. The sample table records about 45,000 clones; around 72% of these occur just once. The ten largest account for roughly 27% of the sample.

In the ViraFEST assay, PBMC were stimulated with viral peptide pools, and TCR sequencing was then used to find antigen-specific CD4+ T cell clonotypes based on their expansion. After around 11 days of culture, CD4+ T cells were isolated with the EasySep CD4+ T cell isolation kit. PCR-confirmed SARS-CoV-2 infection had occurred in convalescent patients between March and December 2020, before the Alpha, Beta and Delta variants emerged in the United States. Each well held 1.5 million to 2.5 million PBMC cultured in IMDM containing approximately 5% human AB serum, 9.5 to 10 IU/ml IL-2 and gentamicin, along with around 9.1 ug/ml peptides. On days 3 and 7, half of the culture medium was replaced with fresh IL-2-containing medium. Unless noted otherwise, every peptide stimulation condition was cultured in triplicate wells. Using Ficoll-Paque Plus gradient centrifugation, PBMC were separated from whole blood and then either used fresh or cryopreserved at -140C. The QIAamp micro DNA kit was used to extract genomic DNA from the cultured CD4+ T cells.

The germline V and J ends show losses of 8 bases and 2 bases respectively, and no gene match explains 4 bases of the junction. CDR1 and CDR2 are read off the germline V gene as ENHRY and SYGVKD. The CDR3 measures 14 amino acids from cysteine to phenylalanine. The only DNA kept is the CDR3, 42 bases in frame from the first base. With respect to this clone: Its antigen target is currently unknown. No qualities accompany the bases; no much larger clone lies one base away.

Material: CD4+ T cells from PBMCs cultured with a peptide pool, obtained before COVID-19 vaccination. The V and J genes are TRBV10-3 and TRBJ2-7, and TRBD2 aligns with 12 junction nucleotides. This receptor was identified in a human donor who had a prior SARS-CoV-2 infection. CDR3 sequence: CAIGTSGQTYEQYF. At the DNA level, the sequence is TGTGCCATCGGGACTAGCGGGCAAACCTACGAGCAGTACTTC.